Below, 22 T cell receptor beta chains from the same sample are listed, as sequenced in a study of cytomegalovirus exposure and HLA in healthy donors. The primer mix had 60 Vbeta and 13 Jbeta primers. Generated by immunoSEQ multiplex PCR, the TCRdb table keeps only in-frame clones and is missing some. The data show approximately 170,000 clones, with approximately 76% seen just once and approximately 5.1% held by the top ten. Sequencing used PBMCs. Source of these receptors: a woman younger than 30 in good health and CMV-seropositive.

The CDR3 DNA sequence: TGTGCCAGCAGTGAATCGGGACTAGCACTCACAGATACGCAGTATTTT. It codes for CASSESGLALTDTQYF. This rearrangement joins TRBV6-1 to TRBJ2-3, with TRBD2 matching 9 bases. This CDR3 is built from 16 residues. V lost 2 bases, J lost 2 bases, and 5 bases stayed unmatched. The germline gives CDR1 MNHNS, CDR2 SASEGT.

The rearrangement joins TRBV7-9 to TRBJ1-3, with a tentative D call TRBD1 (5 bases). The CDR3 is 15 residues long. V was clipped by 3 bases and J by 1 base, with 10 bases between them. Germline CDR1 is SEHNR and CDR2 is FQNEAQ (reference sequence). The CDR3 here is CASSLGGESGNTIYF. The DNA of the CDR3 is TGTGCCAGCAGCTTGGGGGGGGAATCTGGAAACACCATATATTTT.

V is TRBV23-1 and J is TRBJ2-5, with D hard to call. TRBV23-1 is placed among ORFs of uncertain function. The CDR3 contains 16 residues. V was cut by 11 bases and J by 5 bases, with 27 bases left in between. This chain's CDR3 is CAEPEVEAFLMETQYF. In nucleotides, the CDR3 is TGCGCCGAACCCGAGGTAGAGGCGTTTCTGATGGAGACCCAGTACTTC.

This clone has just a few counts. This rearrangement joins TRBV27 to TRBJ2-7, with 8 bases aligning to TRBD1. The CDR3 sequence is 13 residues long. The V segment lost 5 bases and the J segment 3 bases; nucleotides outside the gene matches: 3. Germline V gene sequence: CDR1 MNHEY, CDR2 SMNVEV (reference sequence). CDR3 coding DNA: TGTGCCAGCAGTCCGGACAGGGACTACGAGCAGTACTTC. Translation gives CASSPDRDYEQYF.

The V call is TRBV29-1, the J call TRBJ1-1, with D possibly TRBD1 on 6 matching bases. The CDR3 runs 18 residues. Germline V gene data show CDR1 as SQVTM and CDR2 as ANQGSEA. The V gene lost 0 bases and the J gene lost 3 bases, with 23 bases spanning the gap. The CDR3 reads CSVEDQKTGRVLDTEAFF. The CDR3 DNA sequence: TGCAGCGTTGAAGATCAAAAAACAGGGAGGGTCCTGGACACTGAAGCTTTCTTT.

The rearrangement links TRBV29-1 to TRBJ2-3; 7 positions agree with TRBD2. V gave up 3 bases and J gave up 0 bases; unmatched junction bases: 6. From germline, CDR1 is SQVTM and CDR2 ANQGSEA. CDR3 size: 15 residues. CDR3 region: CSVERGGLSTDTQYF. CDR3 nucleotides: TGCAGCGTTGAGAGGGGAGGGCTCAGCACAGATACGCAGTATTTT.

The sample holds one count of this clone. The V call is TRBV5-4, the J call TRBJ2-3, with 11 nucleotides matching TRBD2. Germline assignment: CDR1 SGHNT and CDR2 YYREEE (reference sequence). V trimming: 4 bases; J trimming: 4 bases; junction bases outside the gene matches: 2. This CDR3 spans 14 amino acids. Here the CDR3 reads CASSPGLAADTQYF. In nucleotides, the CDR3 is TGTGCCAGCAGCCCGGGACTAGCGGCAGATACGCAGTATTTT. The variable domain in full, with the rest retrieved from reference TRBV5-4 and TRBJ2-3, is ETGVTQSPTHLIKTRGQQVTLRCSSQSGHNTVSWYQQALGQGPQFIFQYYREEENGRGNFPPRFSGLQFPNYSSELNVNALELDDSALYLCASSPGLAADTQYFGPGTRLTVL.

The V and J genes are TRBV15 and TRBJ1-5; tentative D call: TRBD1 (5 bases). V gave up 0 bases and J gave up 5 bases, with 17 bases separating them. From germline, CDR1 is LNHNV and CDR2 YYDKDF (reference sequence). The CDR3 loop spans 17 amino acids. The CDR3 sequence: CATSRDRGEDDDQPQHF. In DNA, the CDR3 is TGTGCCACCAGCAGAGATAGAGGGGAGGATGACGATCAGCCCCAGCATTTT.

The CDR3 bases are TGTGCCAGCAGCTTAGGAATTGGGACAGCCGAAATCTACGAGCAGTACTTC. It translates to CASSLGIGTAEIYEQYF. V usage is TRBV7-8 and J usage is TRBJ2-5; 7 bases are shared with TRBD1. The J call may be in error: the DNA end matches TRBJ2-7 better. This CDR3 comprises 17 residues. Germline V gives CDR1 SGHVS, CDR2 FQNEAQ.

The chain uses TRBV27 and TRBJ2-1; D perhaps matches TRBD1 (7 bases). CDR1 and CDR2 from the germline V gene are MNHEY and SMNVEV (reference sequence). V was shortened by 0 bases and J by 8 bases, with 11 bases between the two germline ends. This CDR3 comprises 14 residues. The CDR3 DNA reads as TGTGCCAGCAGTTTATCCCGCAGGGGGGATGAGCAGTTCTTC. It encodes CASSLSRRGDEQFF.

V is TRBV10-3 and J is TRBJ1-1; D is possibly TRBD1 (6 bases). This CDR3 comprises 13 residues. The V end was cut by 7 bases, the J end by 2 bases, with 11 bases between. CDR1 and CDR2 from the germline V gene are ENHRY and SYGVKD. Here the CDR3 DNA reads TGTGCCATCAAAACAGGGTCCAACACTGAAGCTTTCTTT. Translated, it gives CAIKTGSNTEAFF.

This rearrangement joins TRBV30 to TRBJ1-3; TRBD1 is a possible D gene (5 bases). V lost 2 bases, J lost 3 bases, and 14 bases lay in between. This CDR3 contains 15 residues. Germline V gene lookup returns CDR1 GTSNPN and CDR2 SVGIG (reference sequence). The CDR3 DNA is TGTGCCTGGAGTTATCGTGCGGGGGTTGGAAACACCATATATTTT. Its protein product is CAWSYRAGVGNTIYF.

The chain recombines TRBV11-2 with TRBJ2-3; TRBD1 aligns across 8 bases. V trimming: 6 bases; J trimming: 1 base; junction bases outside the gene matches: 3. This CDR3 region has 14 residues. From germline, CDR1 is SGHAT and CDR2 FQNNGV. The CDR3 sequence: CASRQTGGTDTQYF. DNA for the CDR3: TGTGCCAGCAGGCAGACAGGGGGCACAGATACGCAGTATTTT.

This chain uses TRBV19 with TRBJ2-3, with unresolved D. CDR1 is LNHDA, CDR2 SQIVND, per germline (reference sequence). Trimming pared 3 bases from V and 4 bases from J, leaving 11 bases between. This CDR3 comprises 14 residues. The CDR3 coding sequence is TGTGCCAGTAGTATCCGGGTGGATCCAGATACGCAGTATTTT. This sequence encodes CASSIRVDPDTQYF.

The chain combines TRBV4-2 with TRBJ1-3; the D gene is possibly TRBD1 (5 bases). The V gene's germline CDR1 is LGHNA and CDR2 YNFKEQ. V gave up 0 bases and J gave up 0 bases, with 9 bases separating them. The CDR3 has 16 residues. For the CDR3, the DNA is TGTGCCAGCAGCCAAGATAGACAGCTCTCTGGAAACACCATATATTTT. This gives the protein CASSQDRQLSGNTIYF.

CDR3 coding DNA: TGTGCCAGCAGTGAAGGGGACAGACGGAATCAGCCCCAGCATTTT. This sequence encodes CASSEGDRRNQPQHF. The chain uses TRBV6-1 and TRBJ1-5; 7 nucleotides match TRBD1. The CDR3 spans 15 residues. The V gene end was trimmed by 1 base and the J gene end by 4 bases; junction bases not matched to a gene: 4. Germline-derived CDR1 and CDR2 are MNHNS and SASEGT.

This clone was seen a single time. The CDR3 reads CASSTRDNRDPLHF. The CDR3 DNA reads TGTGCCAGCAGTACCCGGGACAATCGGGATCCCCTCCACTTT. J is TRBJ1-6 and V is TRBV27; weak D call: TRBD1 (6 bases). V was cut by 5 bases and J by 13 bases, with 18 bases left in between. This CDR3 is 14 amino acids long. From germline, CDR1 is MNHEY and CDR2 SMNVEV (reference sequence).

This clone has a single count. V usage is TRBV7-3 and J usage is TRBJ2-5; possible D gene TRBD1, 7 bases. Trimming cost V 2 bases and J 5 bases, with 15 bases left between them. In germline, CDR1 is SGHTA, CDR2 FQGTGA. The CDR3 loop spans 15 amino acids. The CDR3 sequence: CASSLGGGERETQYF. Written as DNA, the CDR3 is TGTGCCAGCAGCTTAGGAGGGGGCGAAAGGGAGACCCAGTACTTC.

The V gene is TRBV5-8, the J gene TRBJ1-2, with D unclear. V was pared by 4 bases and J by 8 bases, with 15 bases between. The CDR3 length is 13 residues. The germline V gene has CDR1 SGHTS and CDR2 YDEGEE. The CDR3 DNA reads as TGTGCCAGCAGCCCCCTCCGGGGTAAAGGCTACACCTTC. Translated: CASSPLRGKGYTF.

The J gene is TRBJ1-5, the V gene TRBV30; D may be TRBD1 (6 bases). The CDR3 is made up of 16 amino acids. Per germline, CDR1 GTSNPN and CDR2 SVGIG (reference sequence). V was cut by 1 base and J by 2 bases, with 15 bases left in between. The CDR3 protein is CAWSAGAGVGNQPQHF. The CDR3 bases are TGTGCCTGGAGTGCTGGGGCAGGGGTGGGCAATCAGCCCCAGCATTTT.

The chain couples TRBV5-4 to TRBJ2-3; D might be TRBD1 (6 bases). Trimming removed 5 bases at V and 1 base at J, with 14 bases between. Germline values: CDR1 SGHNT, CDR2 YYREEE (reference sequence). This CDR3 region has 15 residues. The CDR3 DNA sequence: TGTGCCAGCAGTCCGCCGGACAGTGGCACAGATACGCAGTATTTT. The encoded protein is CASSPPDSGTDTQYF.

V and J are TRBV5-6 and TRBJ2-5, with 10 bases fitting TRBD1. The V gene's germline CDR1 is SGHDT and CDR2 YYEEEE. CDR3 length: 15 residues. With V trimmed by 4 bases and J by 1 base, 4 bases remained unmatched. For the CDR3, the DNA is TGTGCCAGCAGCCGATGGACAGGGGGCCAAGAGACCCAGTACTTC. Translation gives CASSRWTGGQETQYF.